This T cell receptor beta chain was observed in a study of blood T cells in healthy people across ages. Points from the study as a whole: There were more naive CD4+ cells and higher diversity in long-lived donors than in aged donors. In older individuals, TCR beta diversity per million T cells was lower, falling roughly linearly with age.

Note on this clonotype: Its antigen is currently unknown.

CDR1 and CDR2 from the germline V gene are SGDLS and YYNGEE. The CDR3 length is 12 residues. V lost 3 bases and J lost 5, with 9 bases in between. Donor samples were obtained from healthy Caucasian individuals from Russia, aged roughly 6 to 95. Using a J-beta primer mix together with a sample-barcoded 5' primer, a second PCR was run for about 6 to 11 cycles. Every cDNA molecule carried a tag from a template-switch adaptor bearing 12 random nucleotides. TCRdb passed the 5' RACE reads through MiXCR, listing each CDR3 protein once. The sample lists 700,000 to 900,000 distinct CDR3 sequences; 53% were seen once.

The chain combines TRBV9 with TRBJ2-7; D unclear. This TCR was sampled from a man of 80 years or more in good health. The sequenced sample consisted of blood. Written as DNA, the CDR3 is TGTGCCAGCAGCGCCTCGTCCCACGAGCAGTACTTC. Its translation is CASSASSHEQYF.